The TCR beta chain described here comes from a study of shared clonotypes between healthy human individuals. The wider study: Three CD4 naive, three CD4 memory, two CD8 naive and one CD8 memory plate were used per donor.

In the case of this clone: What it recognizes is unknown.

This CDR3 is built from 19 residues. Germline CDR1 is SGDLS and CDR2 is YYNGEE. Trimming cost V 0 bases and J 0 bases, with 16 bases left between them. Study-level findings and limits: The study sampled only blood, and tissue repertoires likely differ.

Per the authors' pipeline: In the immunoSEQ data, sequences were junction-only and lacked quality scores, so filtering differed. Sequenced by immunoSEQ multiplex PCR; TCRdb stores in-frame clones only, minus some. The DNA was the basis for D and trimming; V, J and clone size are from that table. This table has over 1.5 million clones, under 99% appearing once. The source material was naive CD4+ T cells sorted from blood. Sample subset: CD45RA+ positively selected. The V and J genes are TRBV9 and TRBJ2-6; no firm D call. The sequence derives from a man under 40 in good health. CDR3 bases: TGTGCCAGCAGCGTAGAAGGGCAGCCTCAGCCCTCTGGGGCCAACGTCCTGACTTTC. This codes for CASSVEGQPQPSGANVLTF. The full variable domain, rest sourced from reference TRBV9 and TRBJ2-6, is DSGVTQTPKHLITATGQRVTLRCSPRSGDLSVYWYQQSLDQGLQFLIQYYNGEERAKGNILERFSAQQFPDLHSELNLSSLELGDSALYFCASSVEGQPQPSGANVLTFGAGSRLTVL.